The clone carrying this TCR beta chain was seen only once. Germline V CDR1 and CDR2: LGHDT, YNNKEL (reference sequence). The CDR3 totals 17 residues. The V gene lost 2 bases and the J gene lost 5 bases, with 21 bases spanning the gap. Per the authors' pipeline: Reference gene primer amplification gave nucleated cell count estimates. Profiling relied on immunoSEQ multiplex PCR, and the TCRdb table lists in-frame clones only, not all of them. V, J and clone size are taken as reported in that table, and D and trimming were inferred from the DNA itself. The sample records 90,000 to 120,000 clones, roughly two thirds being singletons. These data come from a study of blood T cell repertoires in COVID-19. The overall study: The origin of the acute and convalescent COVID-19 samples was the United States, Italy and Spain. Nucleic acid was either cDNA or gDNA, and it came from T cells, B-cell-depleted T cells, or PBMCs.

This chain uses TRBV3-1 (or the pseudogene TRBV3-2) with TRBJ2-5; D may be TRBD2 (7 bases). The sequencing sample was made of peripheral blood. The clonotype originates from an older man with acute or convalescent COVID-19. As DNA, the CDR3 is TGTGCCAGCAGCCAAAGAGGGGGGGGCAGGTCGCGGGAGACCCAGTACTTC. Protein sequence: CASSQRGGGRSRETQYF.